This TCR beta chain is from a study of T-cell memory formation after mild COVID-19. For the study at large: TCR clusters mostly belonged to single donors. Study-level points and caveats: From day 15 to 85, contracting clones were balanced between CD4 and CD8, whereas later expanders leaned toward CD4+. Second-wave clones with a day 37 peak had unconfirmed SARS-CoV-2 specificity. Pre-infection memory showed some responding clones, and this suggested that cross-reactive memory joined.

Each CDR3 protein is one row after TCRdb ran MiXCR on the 5' RACE reads. This table holds hundreds of thousands of distinct CDR3 sequences, about 20% found once. Details on this clonotype: Its antigen is unknown.

Germline CDR1 is SGHRS and CDR2 is YFSETQ. This CDR3 has 13 amino acids. V dropped 3 bases and J dropped 3 bases, with 8 bases sitting between them. The J gene is TRBJ2-3, the V gene TRBV5-1; D may be TRBD1 (5 bases). This TCR came from an adult woman who had mild COVID-19 (a few samples of this study predate the infection). Cell type and time point are not known. Source material: PBMCs or a T cell subset sorted from them (not recorded which). For the CDR3, the DNA is TGCGCCAGCAGCTCCAGACAGACAGATACGCAGTATTTT. This gives the protein CASSSRQTDTQYF. Full variable domain (rest looked up from reference TRBV5-1 and TRBJ2-3): KAGVTQTPRYLIKTRGQQVTLSCSPISGHRSVSWYQQTPGQGLQFLFEYFSETQRNKGNFPGRFSGRQFSNSRSEMNVSTLELGDSALYLCASSSRQTDTQYFGPGTRLTVL.